This record covers a single T cell receptor (beta chain). Clones were read by immunoSEQ multiplex PCR, and TCRdb kept only the in-frame ones, dropping some. This table holds some 2,000 clones, about 22% found once. This record comes from a study of T cells in localized non-small cell lung cancer. Per germline, CDR1 LNHDA and CDR2 SQIVND (reference sequence). CDR3 length equals 15 residues. The V gene lost 10 bases and the J gene lost 5 bases, with 20 bases spanning the gap. Sequenced material: lung tumor tissue, taken before any cancer treatment. The chain links TRBV19 to TRBJ2-2; D perhaps matches TRBD2 (7 bases). The clonotype originates from a woman aged 35-75 years with stage I lung adenocarcinoma. This CDR3 reads CATTEGGAWTGELFF. The CDR3 bases are TGTGCCACCACCGAGGGGGGGGCCTGGACCGGGGAGCTGTTTTTT.